This entry concerns a single T cell receptor beta chain. Its antigen remains unidentified. The junction differs from germline at one of its ends, possibly a read error. The data derive from a study of tumor and adjacent non-tumor tissue in lung cancer. The study, taken as a whole, reports: Compared with tumor, normal lung showed significantly lower TCR diversity. Normal lung showed higher cumulative top 100 clone frequency than tumor.

The CDR3 is 14 amino acids. Germline CDR1 WSHSY, CDR2 SAAADI. A modified ARM-PCR protocol with three rounds of nested PCR amplified TCRbeta. TCRdb used MiXCR to reprocess the multiplex PCR reads, holding one entry per CDR3 protein. Of approximately 53,000 distinct CDR3 sequences listed, about 70% were seen once; the top ten hold 20% to 30%. No cell sorting was done before RNA was extracted from the tissue. More than 3 cm separated this lung sample from the edge of the tumor. This TCR was recovered from a woman in her sixties or seventies with non-small cell lung cancer. The V call is TRBV10-2, the J call TRBJ2-2; D possibly corresponds to TRBD1 (6 bases). Material for sequencing was distant non-tumor lung tissue. The CDR3 DNA sequence: TGCGCCGGCAGTGCAGGGGCGAACACCGGGGAGCTGTTTTTT. It specifies CAGSAGANTGELFF.